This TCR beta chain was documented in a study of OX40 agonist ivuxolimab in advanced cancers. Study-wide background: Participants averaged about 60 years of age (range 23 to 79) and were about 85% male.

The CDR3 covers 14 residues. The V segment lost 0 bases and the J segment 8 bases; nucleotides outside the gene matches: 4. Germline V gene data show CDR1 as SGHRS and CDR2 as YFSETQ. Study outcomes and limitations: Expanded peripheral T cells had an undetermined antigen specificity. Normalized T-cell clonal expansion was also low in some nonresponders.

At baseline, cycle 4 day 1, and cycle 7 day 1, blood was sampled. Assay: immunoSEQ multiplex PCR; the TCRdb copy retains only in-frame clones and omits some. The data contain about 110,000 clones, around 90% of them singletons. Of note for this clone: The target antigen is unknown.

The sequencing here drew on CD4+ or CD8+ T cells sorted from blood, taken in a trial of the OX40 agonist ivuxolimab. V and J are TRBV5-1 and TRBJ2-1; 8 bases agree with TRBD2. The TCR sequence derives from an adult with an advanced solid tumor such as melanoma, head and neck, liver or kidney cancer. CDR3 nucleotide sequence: TGCGCCAGCAGCTTGGGCGGGGGGTTCGATGAGCAGTTCTTC. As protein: CASSLGGGFDEQFF.